The T cell receptor beta chain described here comes from a study of T cell repertoires in cytomegalovirus infection. The overall study: Recently described HLA-C-restricted plus well-studied HLA-B-restricted CMV epitopes were used. Public TCR beta signatures indicated both CMV infection and matching HLA type. Notes on the study in general: Clonotypes of TCR beta that were HLA-C-restricted and CMV-specific dominated the ex vivo response.

Each CDR3 protein is one row after TCRdb ran MiXCR on the reads. Here the sample spans a few hundred thousand distinct CDR3 sequences, 40% being singletons. There are a few counts of this clonotype. Its antigen is currently unknown. V shed 3 bases, J shed 2 bases, and the junction held 2 bases outside the gene matches. Germline CDR1 SGHTA, CDR2 FQGNSA. The CDR3 is 14 amino acids. The material was cultured PBMCs, obtained from culture after CMV antigen stimulation. The chain recombines TRBV7-2 with TRBJ2-5; 8 bases match TRBD1. This clonotype was sampled from a human donor in good health (CMV status not recorded). Some clones in this sample may be carry-over from other donors' samples. CDR3 in DNA: TGTGCCAGCAGCTTTAACAGGGGGCAAGAGACCCAGTACTTC. This codes for CASSFNRGQETQYF.